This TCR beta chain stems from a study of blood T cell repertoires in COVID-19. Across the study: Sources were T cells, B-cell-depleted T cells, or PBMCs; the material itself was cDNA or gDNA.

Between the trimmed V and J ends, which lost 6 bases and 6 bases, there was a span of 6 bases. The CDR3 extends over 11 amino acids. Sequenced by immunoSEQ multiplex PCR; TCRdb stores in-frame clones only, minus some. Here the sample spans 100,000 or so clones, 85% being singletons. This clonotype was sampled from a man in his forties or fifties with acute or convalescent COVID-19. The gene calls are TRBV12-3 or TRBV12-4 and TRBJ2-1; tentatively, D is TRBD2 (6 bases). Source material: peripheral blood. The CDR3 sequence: CASRRGNEQFF. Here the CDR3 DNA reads TGTGCCAGCAGGCGGGGCAATGAGCAGTTCTTC.